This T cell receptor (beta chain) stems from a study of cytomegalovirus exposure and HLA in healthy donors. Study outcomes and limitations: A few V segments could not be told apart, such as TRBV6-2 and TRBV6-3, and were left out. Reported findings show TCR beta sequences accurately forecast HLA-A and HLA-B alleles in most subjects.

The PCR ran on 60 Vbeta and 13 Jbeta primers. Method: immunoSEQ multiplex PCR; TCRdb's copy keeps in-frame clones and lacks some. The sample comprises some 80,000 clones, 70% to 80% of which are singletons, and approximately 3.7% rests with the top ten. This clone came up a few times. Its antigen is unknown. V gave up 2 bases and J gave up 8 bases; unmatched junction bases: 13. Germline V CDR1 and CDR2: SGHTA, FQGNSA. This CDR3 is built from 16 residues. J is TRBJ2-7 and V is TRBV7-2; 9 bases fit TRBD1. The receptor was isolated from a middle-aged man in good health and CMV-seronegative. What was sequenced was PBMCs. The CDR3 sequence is CASSLRGTGTGSKQYF. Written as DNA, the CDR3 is TGTGCCAGCAGCTTAAGGGGGACCGGGACAGGGAGTAAGCAGTACTTC.